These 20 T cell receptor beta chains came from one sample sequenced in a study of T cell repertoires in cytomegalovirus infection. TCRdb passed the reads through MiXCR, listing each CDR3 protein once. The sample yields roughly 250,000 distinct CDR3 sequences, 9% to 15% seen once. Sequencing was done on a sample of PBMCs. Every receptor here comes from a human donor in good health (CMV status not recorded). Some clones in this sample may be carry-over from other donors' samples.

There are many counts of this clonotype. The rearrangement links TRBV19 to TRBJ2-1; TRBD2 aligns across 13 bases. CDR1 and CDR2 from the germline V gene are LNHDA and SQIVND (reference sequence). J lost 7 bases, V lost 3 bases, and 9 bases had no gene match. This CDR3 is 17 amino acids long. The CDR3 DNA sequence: TGTGCCAGTAGTATCAGGACTAGCGGGAGCAGGGGGAATGAGCAGTTCTTC. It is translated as CASSIRTSGSRGNEQFF.

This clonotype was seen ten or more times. CDR3 DNA: TGTGCCAGCAGCTTTTGGCAGGGTACGCAGTATTTT. This encodes CASSFWQGTQYF. The chain carries TRBV7-2 and TRBJ2-3, with D possibly TRBD1 on 5 matching bases. This CDR3 is 12 amino acids long. Looked up from germline, CDR1 is SGHTA and CDR2 is FQGNSA. The V gene lost 3 bases and the J gene lost 8 bases, with 9 bases spanning the gap.

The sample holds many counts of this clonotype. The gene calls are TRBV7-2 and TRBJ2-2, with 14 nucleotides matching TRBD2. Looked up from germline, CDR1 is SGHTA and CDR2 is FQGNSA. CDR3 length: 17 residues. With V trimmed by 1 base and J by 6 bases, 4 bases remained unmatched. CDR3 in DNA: TGTGCCAGCAGCTTAGAAACGGGACTAGCGGGAGCCGGGGAGCTGTTTTTT. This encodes CASSLETGLAGAGELFF.

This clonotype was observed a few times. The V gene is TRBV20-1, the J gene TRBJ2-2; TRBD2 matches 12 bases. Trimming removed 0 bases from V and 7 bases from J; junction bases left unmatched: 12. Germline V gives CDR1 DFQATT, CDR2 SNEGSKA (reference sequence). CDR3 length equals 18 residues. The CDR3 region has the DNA TGCAGTGCTAGAGATTTTCCCCGGACTAGCGGGACGGTCGGGGAGCTGTTTTTT. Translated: CSARDFPRTSGTVGELFF.

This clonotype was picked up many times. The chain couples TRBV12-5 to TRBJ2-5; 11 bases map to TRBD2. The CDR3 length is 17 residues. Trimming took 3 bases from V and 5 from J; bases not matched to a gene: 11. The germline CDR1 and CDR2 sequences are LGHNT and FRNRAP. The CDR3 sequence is CASGFALAGALEETQYF. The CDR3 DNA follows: TGTGCTAGTGGTTTTGCACTAGCGGGGGCACTCGAGGAGACCCAGTACTTC. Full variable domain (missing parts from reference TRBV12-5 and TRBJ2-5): DARVTQTPRHKVTEMGQEVTMRCQPILGHNTVFWYRQTMMQGLELLAYFRNRAPLDDSGMPKDRFSAEMPDATLATLKIQPSEPRDSAVYFCASGFALAGALEETQYFGPGTRLLVL.

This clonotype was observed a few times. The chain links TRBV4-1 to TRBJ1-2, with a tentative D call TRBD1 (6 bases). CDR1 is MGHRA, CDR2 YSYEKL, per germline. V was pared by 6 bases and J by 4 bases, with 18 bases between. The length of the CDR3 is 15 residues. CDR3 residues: CASSTTGIQSYGYTF. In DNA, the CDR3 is TGCGCCAGCAGTACTACAGGGATCCAGAGCTATGGCTACACCTTC.

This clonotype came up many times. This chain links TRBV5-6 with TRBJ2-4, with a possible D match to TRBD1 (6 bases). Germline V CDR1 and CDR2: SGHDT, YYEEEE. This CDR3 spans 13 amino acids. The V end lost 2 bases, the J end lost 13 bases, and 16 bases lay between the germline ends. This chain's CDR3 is CASSLPSTGPQYF. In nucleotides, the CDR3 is TGTGCCAGCAGCTTACCCTCGACAGGACCCCAGTACTTC.

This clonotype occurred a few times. Here the CDR3 reads CASIRTGLEAFF. CDR3 DNA: TGTGCCAGCATTAGGACCGGGTTAGAAGCTTTCTTT. V usage is TRBV28 and J usage is TRBJ1-1; D is undetermined. Per the germline V gene, CDR1 is MDHEN and CDR2 is SYDVKM. The V and J ends lost 7 bases and 8 bases respectively, with 14 bases between them. The CDR3 sequence is 12 residues long.

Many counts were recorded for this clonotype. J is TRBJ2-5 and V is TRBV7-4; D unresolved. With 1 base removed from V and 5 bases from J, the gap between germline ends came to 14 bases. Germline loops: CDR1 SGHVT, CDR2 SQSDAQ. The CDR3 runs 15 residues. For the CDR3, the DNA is TGTGCCAGCAGCTTAGTTAAGACGGTGGGGGAGACCCAGTACTTC. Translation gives CASSLVKTVGETQYF.

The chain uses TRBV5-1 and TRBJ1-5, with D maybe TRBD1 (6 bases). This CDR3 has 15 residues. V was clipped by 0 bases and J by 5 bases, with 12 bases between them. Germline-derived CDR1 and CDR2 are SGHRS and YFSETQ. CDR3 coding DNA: TGCGCCAGCAGCTTGGCTCCCAGGGGAGATCAGCCCCAGCATTTT. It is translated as CASSLAPRGDQPQHF.

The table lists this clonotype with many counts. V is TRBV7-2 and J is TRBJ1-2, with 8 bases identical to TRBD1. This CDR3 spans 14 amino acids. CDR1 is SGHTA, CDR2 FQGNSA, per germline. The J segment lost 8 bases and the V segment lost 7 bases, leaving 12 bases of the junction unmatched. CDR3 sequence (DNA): TGTGCCAGCACCGACAACGTTCAGGGGGCGGGCTACACCTTC. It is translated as CASTDNVQGAGYTF. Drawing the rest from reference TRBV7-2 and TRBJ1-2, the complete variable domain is GAGVSQSPSNKVTEKGKDVELRCDPISGHTALYWYRQSLGQGLEFLIYFQGNSAPDKSGLPSDRFSAERTGGSVSTLTIQRTQQEDSAVYLCASTDNVQGAGYTFGSGTRLTVV.

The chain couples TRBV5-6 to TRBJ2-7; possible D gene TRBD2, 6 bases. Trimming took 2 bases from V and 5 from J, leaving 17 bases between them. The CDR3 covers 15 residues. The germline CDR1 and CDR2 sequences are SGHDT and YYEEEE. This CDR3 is CASSFRGIGYNEQYF. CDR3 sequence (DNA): TGTGCCAGCAGCTTTCGGGGGATAGGGTACAACGAGCAGTACTTC.

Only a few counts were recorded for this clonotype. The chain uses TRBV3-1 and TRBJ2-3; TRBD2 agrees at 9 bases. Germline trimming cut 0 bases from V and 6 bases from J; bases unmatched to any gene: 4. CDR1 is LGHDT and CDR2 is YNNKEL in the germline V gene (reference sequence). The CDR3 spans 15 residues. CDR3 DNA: TGTGCCAGCAGCCAAGATTCGAGCGGGGGGGATACGCAGTATTTT. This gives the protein CASSQDSSGGDTQYF.

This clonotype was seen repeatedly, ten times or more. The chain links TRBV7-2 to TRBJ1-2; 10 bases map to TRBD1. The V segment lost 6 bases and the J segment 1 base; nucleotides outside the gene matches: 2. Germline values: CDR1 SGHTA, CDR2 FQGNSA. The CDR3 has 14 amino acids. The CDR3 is CASRDRGDNYGYTF. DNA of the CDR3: TGTGCCAGCAGGGACAGGGGGGATAACTATGGCTACACCTTC.

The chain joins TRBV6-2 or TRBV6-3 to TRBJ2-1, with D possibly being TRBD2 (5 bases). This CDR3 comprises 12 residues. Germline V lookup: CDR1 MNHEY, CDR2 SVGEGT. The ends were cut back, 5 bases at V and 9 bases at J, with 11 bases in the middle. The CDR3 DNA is TGTGCCAGCAGTATCACTAGGGCTGAGCAGTTCTTC. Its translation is CASSITRAEQFF.

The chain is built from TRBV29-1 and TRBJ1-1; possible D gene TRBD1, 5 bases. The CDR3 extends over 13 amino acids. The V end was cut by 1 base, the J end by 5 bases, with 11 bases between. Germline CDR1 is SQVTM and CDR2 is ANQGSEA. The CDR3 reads CSVEAYGGTEAFF. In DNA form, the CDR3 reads TGCAGCGTTGAAGCATATGGGGGTACTGAAGCTTTCTTT.

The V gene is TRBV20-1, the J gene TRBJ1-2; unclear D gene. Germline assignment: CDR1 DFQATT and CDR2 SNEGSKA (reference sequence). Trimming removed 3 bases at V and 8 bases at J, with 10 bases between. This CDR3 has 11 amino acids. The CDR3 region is CSASRREGYTF. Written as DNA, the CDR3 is TGCAGTGCTAGTAGGAGAGAAGGCTACACCTTC.

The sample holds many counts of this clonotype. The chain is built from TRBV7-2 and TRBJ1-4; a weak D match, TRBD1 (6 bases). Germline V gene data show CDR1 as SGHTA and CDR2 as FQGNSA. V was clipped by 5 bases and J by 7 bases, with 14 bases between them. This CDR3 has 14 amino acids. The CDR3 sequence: CASSPLGGLEKLFF. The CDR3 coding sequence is TGTGCCAGCAGCCCCCTTGGGGGGCTTGAAAAACTGTTTTTT.

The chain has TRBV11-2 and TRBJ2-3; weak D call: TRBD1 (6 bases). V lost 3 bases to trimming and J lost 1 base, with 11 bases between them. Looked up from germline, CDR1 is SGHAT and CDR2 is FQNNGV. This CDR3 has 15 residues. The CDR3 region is CASSFRPGGTDTQYF. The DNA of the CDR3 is TGTGCCAGCAGCTTCAGGCCAGGGGGCACAGATACGCAGTATTTT.

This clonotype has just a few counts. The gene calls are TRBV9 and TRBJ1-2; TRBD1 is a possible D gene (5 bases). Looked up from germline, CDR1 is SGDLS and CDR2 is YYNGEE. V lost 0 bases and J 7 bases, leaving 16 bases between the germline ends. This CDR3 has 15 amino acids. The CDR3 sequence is CASSVGSQGRSGYTF. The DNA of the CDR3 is TGTGCCAGCAGCGTAGGGAGCCAGGGCAGGAGTGGCTACACCTTC.